These T cell receptor beta chains were read from a single sample in a study of cytomegalovirus exposure and HLA in healthy donors. Clones were read by immunoSEQ multiplex PCR, and TCRdb kept only the in-frame ones, dropping some. The sample lists under 200,000 clones; 60% to 85% were seen once. The sample consisted of PBMCs. These receptors were obtained from a man younger than 45 in good health and CMV-seropositive. Each CDR3 is given with its conserved first and last residue. The D gene is left open where the match is weak. Expanded clones get a size class; other rows say once, few or many, or leave the size out.

j_call clone_size d_call v_call cdr3_length cdr3_aa cdr3_nt
TRBJ2-1 few . TRBV6-1 11 CASSEVLEQFF TGTGCCAGCAGTGAAGTTTTAGAGCAGTTCTTC
TRBJ2-7 . . TRBV27 13 CASSLLGAYEQYF TGTGCCAGCAGTCTCCTAGGGGCCTACGAGCAGTACTTC
TRBJ1-5 . . TRBV4-1 14 CASSQIRGAQPQHF TGCGCCAGCAGCCAGATCAGGGGCGCGCAGCCCCAGCATTTT
TRBJ2-1 . TRBD2 TRBV29-1 11 CSVGLAVEQFF TGCAGCGTCGGACTAGCGGTTGAGCAGTTCTTC
TRBJ2-5 once TRBD2 TRBV11-2 16 CASSPPESGGGETQYF TGTGCCAGCAGCCCCCCAGAGAGCGGGGGAGGGGAGACCCAGTACTTC
TRBJ2-1 once TRBD2 TRBV19 15 CASSMRGSSYNEQFF TGTGCCAGTAGTATGCGGGGGAGCTCCTACAATGAGCAGTTCTTC
TRBJ1-5 . . TRBV19 14 CASSILGSNQPQHF TGTGCCAGTAGTATTTTGGGCAGCAATCAGCCCCAGCATTTT
TRBJ2-7 . . TRBV6-6 13 CASSYPREGELYF TGTGCCAGCAGTTACCCCAGGGAGGGGGAGCTTTACTTC
TRBJ1-6 . . TRBV5-3 18 CARSPGDSGGPDNSPLHF TGTGCCAGAAGCCCGGGGGATTCGGGGGGCCCAGATAATTCACCCCTCCACTTT
TRBJ2-5 . TRBD1 TRBV2 16 CASSVRTGGSGETQYF TGTGCCAGCAGTGTAAGGACAGGGGGATCGGGAGAGACCCAGTACTTC
TRBJ2-2 . . TRBV6-5 14 CASSYSVEGGELFF TGTGCCAGCAGTTACTCAGTAGAGGGCGGGGAGCTGTTTTTT
TRBJ1-1 . TRBD1 TRBV11-2 18 CASSLWAGRGQGVTEAFF TGTGCCAGCAGCTTATGGGCCGGTAGGGGACAGGGGGTAACTGAAGCTTTCTTT
TRBJ2-3 . . TRBV11-2 13 CASSRGLTDTQYF TGTGCCAGCAGCCGTGGACTCACAGATACGCAGTATTTT
TRBJ1-2 . . TRBV21-1 15 CASSKPWDRDLSYTF TGTGCCAGCAGCAAACCATGGGACAGGGATTTATCCTACACCTTC
TRBJ2-7 . . TRBV29-1 13 CSVASKLSYEQYF TGCAGCGTTGCAAGTAAACTATCCTACGAGCAGTACTTC
TRBJ2-3 . TRBD2 TRBV27 15 CASTRPGGVADTQYF TGTGCCAGCACCCGTCCCGGGGGGGTCGCAGATACGCAGTATTTT
TRBJ2-2 . . TRBV11-2 17 CASSLSRVGVLTGELFF TGTGCCAGCAGCTTATCTCGCGTAGGGGTTCTGACGGGGGAGCTGTTTTTT
TRBJ2-1 . . TRBV4-1 18 CASSQEIQPTGSYNEQFF TGCGCCAGCAGCCAAGAGATCCAACCGACGGGCTCCTACAATGAGCAGTTCTTC
TRBJ2-5 . TRBD2 TRBV19 14 CASSLAGYQETQYF TGTGCCAGTAGCTTAGCGGGGTACCAAGAGACCCAGTACTTC
TRBJ1-2 . TRBD1 TRBV6-1 15 CASSVIDRVGYGYTF TGTGCCAGCAGTGTCATAGACAGGGTTGGCTATGGCTACACCTTC
TRBJ1-6 . . TRBV28 17 CASSSRELKDYNSPLHF TGTGCCAGCAGTTCACGGGAGCTAAAGGACTATAATTCACCCCTCCACTTT
TRBJ1-1 . TRBD1 TRBV28 15 CASSLWGQGGREAFF TGTGCCAGCAGTTTATGGGGACAGGGCGGGAGGGAAGCTTTCTTT
TRBJ1-1 . . TRBV25-1 13 CASSLQGNTEAFF TGTGCCAGCAGCCTACAGGGGAACACTGAAGCTTTCTTT
TRBJ2-1 . . TRBV7-9 10 CASSGAQQFF TGTGCCAGCAGCGGAGCCCAACAGTTCTTC
TRBJ1-2 once . TRBV7-9 13 CASSLDSNYGYTF TGTGCCAGCAGCTTGGACAGTAACTATGGCTACACCTTC
TRBJ1-2 . TRBD1 TRBV19 16 CASISGTGGIDYGYTF TGTGCCAGTATCTCCGGGACAGGGGGGATCGACTATGGCTACACCTTC